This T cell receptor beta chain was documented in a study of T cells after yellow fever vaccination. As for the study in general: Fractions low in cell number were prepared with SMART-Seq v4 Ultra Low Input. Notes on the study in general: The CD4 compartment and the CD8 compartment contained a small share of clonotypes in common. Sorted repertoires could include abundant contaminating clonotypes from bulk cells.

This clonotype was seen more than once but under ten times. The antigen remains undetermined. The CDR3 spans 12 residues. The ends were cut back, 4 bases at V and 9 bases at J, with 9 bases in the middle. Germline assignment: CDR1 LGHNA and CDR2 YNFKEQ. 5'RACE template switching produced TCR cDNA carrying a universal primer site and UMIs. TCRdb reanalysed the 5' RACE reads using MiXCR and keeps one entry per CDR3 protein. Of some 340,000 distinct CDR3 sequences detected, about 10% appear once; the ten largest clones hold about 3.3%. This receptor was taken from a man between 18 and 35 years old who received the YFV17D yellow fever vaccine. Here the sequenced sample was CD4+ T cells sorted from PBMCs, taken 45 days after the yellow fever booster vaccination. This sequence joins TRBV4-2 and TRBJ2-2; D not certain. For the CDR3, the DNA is TGTGCCAGCAGCCGCCTAGAAAGGGAGCTGTTTTTT. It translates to CASSRLERELFF.